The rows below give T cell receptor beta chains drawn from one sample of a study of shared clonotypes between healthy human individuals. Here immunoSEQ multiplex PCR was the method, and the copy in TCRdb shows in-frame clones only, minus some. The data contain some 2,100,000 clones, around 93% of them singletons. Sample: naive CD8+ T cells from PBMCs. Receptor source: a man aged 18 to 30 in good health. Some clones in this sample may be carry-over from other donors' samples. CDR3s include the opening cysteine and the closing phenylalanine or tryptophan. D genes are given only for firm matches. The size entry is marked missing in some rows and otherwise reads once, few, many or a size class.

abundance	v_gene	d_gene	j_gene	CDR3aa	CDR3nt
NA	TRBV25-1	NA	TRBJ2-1	CATLGLPPVNEQFF	TGTGCCACCCTCGGACTACCGCCTGTCAATGAGCAGTTCTTC
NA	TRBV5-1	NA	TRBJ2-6	CASSQKQNSRAFGANVLTF	TGCGCCAGCAGCCAAAAACAAAACTCCCGGGCCTTCGGGGCCAACGTCCTGACTTTC
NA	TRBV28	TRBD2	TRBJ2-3	CASSLRASGQSGDTQYF	TGTGCCAGCAGTTTAAGGGCTAGCGGCCAATCAGGGGATACGCAGTATTTT
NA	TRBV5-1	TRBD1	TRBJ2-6	CASSLAKGASGANVLTF	TGCGCCAGCAGCTTGGCCAAGGGGGCGAGCGGGGCCAACGTCCTGACTTTC
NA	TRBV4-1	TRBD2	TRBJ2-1	CASSRQRDSYNEQFF	TGCGCCAGCAGCCGCCAGCGGGATTCCTACAATGAGCAGTTCTTC
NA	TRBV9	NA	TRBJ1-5	CASSVGSNGDQPQHF	TGTGCCAGCAGCGTTGGGTCCAACGGCGATCAGCCCCAGCATTTT
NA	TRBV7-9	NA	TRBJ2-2	CASSPITGELFF	TGTGCCAGCAGCCCAATAACCGGGGAGCTGTTTTTT
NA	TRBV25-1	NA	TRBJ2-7	CASSPHQGGNEQYF	TGTGCCAGCAGTCCACACCAGGGGGGGAACGAGCAGTACTTC
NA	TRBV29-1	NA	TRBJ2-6	CSVEDRPRTDPNSGANVLTF	TGCAGCGTTGAAGATCGTCCCAGGACAGATCCTAACTCTGGGGCCAACGTCCTGACTTTC
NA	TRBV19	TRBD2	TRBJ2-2	CASSIGGEGSSTGELFF	TGTGCCAGTAGTATAGGGGGGGAGGGTTCAAGCACCGGGGAGCTGTTTTTT
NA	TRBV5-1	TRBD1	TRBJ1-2	CASSLVGTGNGYTF	TGCGCCAGCAGCTTGGTCGGGACAGGGAATGGCTACACCTTC
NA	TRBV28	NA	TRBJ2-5	CASALIVETQYF	TGTGCCAGCGCGCTGATCGTGGAGACCCAGTACTTC
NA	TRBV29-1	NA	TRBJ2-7	CSVGMADYPYEQYF	TGCAGCGTTGGGATGGCAGATTATCCCTACGAGCAGTACTTC
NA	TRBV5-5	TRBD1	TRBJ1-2	CASSSLPETGGVDGYTF	TGTGCCAGCAGCTCCCTCCCCGAGACAGGGGGCGTTGATGGCTACACCTTC
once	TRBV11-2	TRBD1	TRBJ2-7	CASSLGQGRNEQYF	TGTGCCAGCAGCTTAGGACAGGGTAGGAACGAGCAGTACTTC
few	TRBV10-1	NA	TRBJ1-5	CASSEGGQPQHF	TGCGCCAGCAGTGAGGGGGGACAGCCCCAGCATTTT
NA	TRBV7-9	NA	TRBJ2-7	CASSAAPRVYEQYF	TGTGCCAGCAGCGCTGCCCCGCGGGTCTACGAGCAGTACTTC
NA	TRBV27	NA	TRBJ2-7	CASSFDRSNEQYF	TGTGCCAGCAGTTTCGACCGAAGCAACGAGCAGTACTTC
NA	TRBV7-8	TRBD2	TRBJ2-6	CASSTTSGILSGANVLTF	TGTGCCAGCAGCACTACTAGCGGGATCCTGTCTGGGGCCAACGTCCTGACTTTC
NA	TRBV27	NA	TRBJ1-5	CASSLKGSLYSNQPQHF	TGTGCCAGCAGTTTAAAGGGTAGCCTTTATAGCAATCAGCCCCAGCATTTT
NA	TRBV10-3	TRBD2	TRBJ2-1	CAISDTAREGSYNEQFF	TGTGCCATCAGTGATACAGCGCGGGAGGGGTCCTACAATGAGCAGTTCTTC
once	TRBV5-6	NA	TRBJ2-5	CASSLVGGPGQETQYF	TGTGCCAGCAGCTTGGTGGGCGGTCCTGGGCAAGAGACCCAGTACTTC
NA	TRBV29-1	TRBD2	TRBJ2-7	CSAVRGERDREQYF	TGCAGCGCTGTACGGGGGGAGCGGGATCGCGAGCAGTACTTC
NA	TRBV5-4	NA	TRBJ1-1	CASSWGNTEAFF	TGTGCCAGCAGCTGGGGTAACACTGAAGCTTTCTTT
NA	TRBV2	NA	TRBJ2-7	CASRTGGTYEQYF	TGTGCCAGCAGGACAGGTGGGACATACGAGCAGTACTTC
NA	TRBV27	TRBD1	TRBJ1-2	CASSSTGRWGYTF	TGTGCCAGCAGTTCGACAGGGAGATGGGGCTACACCTTC
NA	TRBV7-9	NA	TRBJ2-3	CASSSSQGSTDTQYF	TGTGCCAGCAGCTCATCGCAGGGTTCCACAGATACGCAGTATTTT
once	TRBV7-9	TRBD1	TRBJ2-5	CASSLTGGRETQYF	TGTGCCAGCAGCTTGACAGGGGGTCGGGAGACCCAGTACTTC
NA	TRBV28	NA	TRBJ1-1	CASSLHGQYTEAFF	TGTGCCAGCAGTTTACATGGACAATACACTGAAGCTTTCTTT
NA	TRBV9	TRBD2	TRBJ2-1	CASSEGLAGGPGNEQFF	TGTGCCAGCAGCGAGGGACTAGCGGGAGGGCCCGGCAATGAGCAGTTCTTC
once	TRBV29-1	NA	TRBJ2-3	CSVIVANTQYF	TGCAGCGTTATTGTGGCCAATACGCAGTATTTT
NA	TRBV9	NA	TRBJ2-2	CASSEGSGELFF	TGTGCCAGCAGCGAGGGGTCAGGGGAGCTGTTTTTT
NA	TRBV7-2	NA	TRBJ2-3	CASSLYRGATDTQYF	TGTGCCAGCAGCCTATACCGGGGGGCCACAGATACGCAGTATTTT
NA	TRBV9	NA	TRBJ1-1	CASSVDVSTEAFF	TGTGCCAGCAGCGTAGACGTGAGCACTGAAGCTTTCTTT